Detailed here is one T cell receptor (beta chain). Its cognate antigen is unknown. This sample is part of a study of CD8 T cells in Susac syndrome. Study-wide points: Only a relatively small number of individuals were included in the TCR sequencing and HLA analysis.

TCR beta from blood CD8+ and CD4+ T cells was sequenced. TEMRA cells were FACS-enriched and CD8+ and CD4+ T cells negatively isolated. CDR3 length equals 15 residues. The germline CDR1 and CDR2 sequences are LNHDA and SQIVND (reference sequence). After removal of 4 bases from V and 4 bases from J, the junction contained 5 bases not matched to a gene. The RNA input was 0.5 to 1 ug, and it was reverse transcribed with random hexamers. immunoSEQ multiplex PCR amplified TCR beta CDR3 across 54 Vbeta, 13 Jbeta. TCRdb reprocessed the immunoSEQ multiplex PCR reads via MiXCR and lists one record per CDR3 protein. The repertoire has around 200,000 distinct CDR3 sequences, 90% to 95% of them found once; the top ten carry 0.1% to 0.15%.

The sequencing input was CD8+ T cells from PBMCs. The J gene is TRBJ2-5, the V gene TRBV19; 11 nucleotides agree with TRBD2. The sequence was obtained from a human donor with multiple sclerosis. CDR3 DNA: TGTGCCAGTAGTACTCGGACTAGCGGGCTAGAGACCCAGTACTTC. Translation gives CASSTRTSGLETQYF.